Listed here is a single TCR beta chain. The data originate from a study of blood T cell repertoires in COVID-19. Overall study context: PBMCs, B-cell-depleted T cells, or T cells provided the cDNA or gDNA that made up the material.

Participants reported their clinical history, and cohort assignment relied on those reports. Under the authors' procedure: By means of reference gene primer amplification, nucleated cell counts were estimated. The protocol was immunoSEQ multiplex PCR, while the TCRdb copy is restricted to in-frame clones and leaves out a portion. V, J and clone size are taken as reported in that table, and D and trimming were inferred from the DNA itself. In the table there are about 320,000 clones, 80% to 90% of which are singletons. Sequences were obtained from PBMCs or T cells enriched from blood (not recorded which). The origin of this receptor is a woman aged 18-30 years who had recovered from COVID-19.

CDR3 amino acids: CAWSVKQGYNEQFF. The CDR3 nucleotides are TGTGCCTGGAGTGTAAAACAGGGATACAATGAGCAGTTCTTC. The chain links TRBV30 to TRBJ2-1; maybe TRBD1 (6 bases). CDR3 size: 14 residues. CDR1 GTSNPN and CDR2 SVGIG come from the germline V gene (reference sequence). Deletions cut 0 bases from V and 4 bases from J, with 10 bases between. Using reference TRBV30 and TRBJ2-1 for the parts outside the CDR3, the full variable domain is SQTIHQWPATLVQPVGSPLSLECTVEGTSNPNLYWYRQAAGRGLQLLFYSVGIGQISSEVPQNLSASRPQDRQFILSSKKLLLSDSGFYLCAWSVKQGYNEQFFGPGTRLTVL.